The 2 T cell receptor beta chains in this list originate from one sample, sequenced in a study of T-cell reconstitution after alpha-beta-depleted transplantation in children. Unique molecular identifiers featured in how the TCRbeta library was prepared. TCRdb reanalysed the PCR reads using MiXCR and keeps one entry per CDR3 protein. The table has 550,000 to 800,000 distinct CDR3 sequences, less than 15% seen once. This sample comprised PBMCs, obtained before TCRalphabeta/CD19-depleted stem cell transplant. Source of these receptors: a girl aged 2-10 years with congenital amegakaryocytic thrombocytopenia, due to receive a stem cell transplant.

This clonotype appeared many times. The J gene is TRBJ2-7, the V gene TRBV6-1, with 10 bases identical to TRBD2. The V and J ends lost 8 bases and 4 bases, in that order; junction bases with no gene match: 11. The CDR3 has 15 amino acids. Germline lookup yields CDR1 MNHNS and CDR2 SASEGT. CDR3 loop: CASRTPGLAKYEQYF. In DNA, the CDR3 is TGTGCCAGCCGCACACCGGGACTAGCGAAGTACGAGCAGTACTTC.

The chain links TRBV5-1 to TRBJ2-7; D is perhaps TRBD1 (6 bases). The CDR3 extends over 14 amino acids. Germline V CDR1 and CDR2: SGHRS, YFSETQ. V lost 4 bases and J 4 bases, leaving 15 bases between the germline ends. The CDR3 bases are TGCGCCAGCAGCGGGGGCCGGCCATCATACGAGCAGTACTTC. Translating it yields CASSGGRPSYEQYF. The whole variable domain, remainder taken from reference TRBV5-1 and TRBJ2-7, is KAGVTQTPRYLIKTRGQQVTLSCSPISGHRSVSWYQQTPGQGLQFLFEYFSETQRNKGNFPGRFSGRQFSNSRSEMNVSTLELGDSALYLCASSGGRPSYEQYFGPGTRLTVT.